A selection of T cell receptor beta chains follows, all from one sample in a study of T-cell reconstitution after alpha-beta-depleted transplantation in children. Using its own MiXCR run on the PCR reads, TCRdb lists one record per CDR3 protein. Of about 470,000 distinct CDR3 sequences listed, roughly 43% are singletons. The starting material was PBMCs, obtained before TCRalphabeta/CD19-depleted stem cell transplant. These TCRs come from a girl aged 2 to 9 with aplastic anemia, due to receive a stem cell transplant. Both conserved end residues are part of each CDR3. The D gene is left open where the match is weak. A row's size may be missing; if present it is once, few, many or a size class.

>TRBD1|TRBJ2-7|TRBV5-6|-
CASSPGQVLSLSYEQYF
TGTGCCAGCAGCCCCGGACAGGTTCTCTCTCTCTCCTACGAGCAGTACTTC
>TRBD1|TRBJ2-7|TRBV6-2/TRBV6-3|-
CASSPRGTGNYEQYF
TGTGCCAGCAGCCCCCGGGGGACAGGGAATTACGAGCAGTACTTC
>-|TRBJ1-2|TRBV5-1|-
CASSLAAEYGYTF
TGCGCCAGCAGCTTGGCCGCCGAATATGGCTACACCTTC
>TRBD1|TRBJ1-5|TRBV20-1|many
CSASGQGGNSNQPQHF
TGCAGTGCTAGCGGACAGGGCGGCAATAGCAATCAGCCCCAGCATTTT
>-|TRBJ1-1|TRBV3-1|many
CASSPSRGMGTEAFF
TGTGCCAGCAGCCCCAGTCGGGGTATGGGCACTGAAGCTTTCTTT
>TRBD2|TRBJ2-7|TRBV20-1|-
CSARDNIQGAGGWEQYF
TGCAGTGCTAGAGATAATATTCAAGGAGCGGGAGGGTGGGAGCAGTACTTC
>-|TRBJ2-7|TRBV5-1|many
CASSLGGEQGHEQYF
TGCGCCAGCAGCTTGGGGGGTGAGCAGGGCCACGAGCAGTACTTC
>-|TRBJ2-3|TRBV7-6|few
CASSSLGPTDTQYF
TGTGCCAGCAGCTCCTTGGGCCCAACAGATACGCAGTATTTT
>-|TRBJ2-3|TRBV6-1|many
CASSLGGSPSTDTQYF
TGTGCCAGCAGCCTAGGGGGTTCACCAAGCACAGATACGCAGTATTTT
>TRBD2|TRBJ2-3|TRBV7-3|-
CASSLMSSGKADTQYF
TGTGCCAGCAGCTTAATGTCTAGCGGGAAGGCAGATACGCAGTATTTT
>-|TRBJ2-7|TRBV29-1|-
CSVVLTRVFNEQYF
TGCAGCGTTGTCCTCACTAGGGTCTTTAACGAGCAGTACTTC
>TRBD2|TRBJ2-1|TRBV12-3/TRBV12-4|once
CASNPGRANNEQFF
TGTGCCAGCAATCCCGGGAGGGCCAACAATGAGCAGTTCTTC
>-|TRBJ2-1|TRBV12-3/TRBV12-4|many
CASSLGAALYNEQFF
TGTGCCAGCAGTTTGGGAGCGGCCCTTTACAATGAGCAGTTCTTC
>-|TRBJ2-7|TRBV15|few
CATSRAPGYEQYF
TGTGCCACCAGCAGAGCCCCGGGCTACGAGCAGTACTTC